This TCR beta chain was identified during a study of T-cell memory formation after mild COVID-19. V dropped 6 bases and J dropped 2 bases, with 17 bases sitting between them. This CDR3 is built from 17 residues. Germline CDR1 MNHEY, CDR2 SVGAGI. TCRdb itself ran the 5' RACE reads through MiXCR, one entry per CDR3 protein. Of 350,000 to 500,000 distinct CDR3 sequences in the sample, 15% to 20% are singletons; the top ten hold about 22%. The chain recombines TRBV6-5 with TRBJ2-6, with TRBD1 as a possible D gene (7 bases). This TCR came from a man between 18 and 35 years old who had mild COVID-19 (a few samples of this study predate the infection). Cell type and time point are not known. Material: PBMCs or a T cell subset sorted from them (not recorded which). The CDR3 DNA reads TGTGCCAGCAGCGACAGGGAAGGGACTCCTGGGGCCAACGTCCTGACTTTC. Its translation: CASSDREGTPGANVLTF.